Below, 30 T cell receptor beta chains from the same sample are listed, as sequenced in a study of Ad26.COV2.S vaccination and SARS-CoV-2 variants (dated by TCRdb to 2020 to 2023). Preparation of the library involved the immunoSEQ multiplex PCR assay. TCRdb took this table from immuneACCESS and kept in-frame rearrangements with V and J called. Such tables lack part of the clones; where checked against another copy, unresolved V genes explain under half of the gap, and the rest is unexplained. The sample table holds hundreds of thousands of clones, of which 85% to 90% were seen once. About 2.7% of the sample is in the top ten clones. According to the study, the label for this sample's treatment or condition signals: 15 to 20 received Ad26.COV2.S at low or high dose, single or two shots; 5 received placebo; per-sample allocation not given. Repertoires of vaccine and placebo recipients were sequenced from samples collected on day 63 after the first injection.

The material sequenced was peripheral blood, taken in a trial of Ad26.COV2.S vaccine versus placebo. The source of these receptors is a person between 18 and 65 years old who received the Ad26.COV2.S COVID-19 vaccine or a placebo.

The chain carries TRBV19 and TRBJ2-2; D is uncertain. CDR1 LNHDA and CDR2 SQIVND come from the germline V gene (reference sequence). V was pared by 1 base and J by 3 bases, with 6 bases between. The CDR3 length is 14 residues. CDR3 DNA: TGTGCCAGTAGTATAGTCTTGGACACCGGGGAGCTGTTTTTT. Translated, it gives CASSIVLDTGELFF.

The rearrangement uses TRBV7-9 and TRBJ2-7, with D perhaps TRBD1 or TRBD2 (6 bases each). Trimming took 1 base from V and 4 from J, leaving 23 bases between them. Germline V gene lookup returns CDR1 SEHNR and CDR2 FQNEAQ (reference sequence). CDR3 size: 18 residues. In DNA, the CDR3 is TGTGCCAGCAGCTTAGAAGGGGTTGGGGGGCAGCCCACTTACGAGCAGTACGTC. This codes for CASSLEGVGGQPTYEQYV.

V usage is TRBV5-1 and J usage is TRBJ1-1, with a weak D call TRBD1 (6 bases). Germline values: CDR1 SGHRS, CDR2 YFSETQ. V lost 4 bases and J lost 4, with 14 bases in between. The CDR3 is 14 residues long. The DNA for the CDR3 is TGCGCCAGCAGCCCACAGGGCCCGGGCACTGAAGCTTTCTTT. Amino acids: CASSPQGPGTEAFF.

This chain links TRBV12-5 with TRBJ1-5; no clear D gene. Looked up from germline, CDR1 is LGHNT and CDR2 is FRNRAP. This CDR3 spans 13 amino acids. Trimming shortened V by 5 bases and J by 8 bases, and 13 bases separated the two germline ends. The CDR3 DNA follows: TGTGCTAGTGGTATACAGCAGTTAAAGCCCCAGCATTTT. It encodes CASGIQQLKPQHF.

This chain connects TRBV5-1 to TRBJ1-2; 7 nucleotides line up with TRBD1. Losses at the gene ends were 6 bases for V and 2 bases for J; bases not matched to a gene: 4. The CDR3 has 13 amino acids. Germline CDR1 is SGHRS and CDR2 is YFSETQ. CDR3 protein: CASTEQGNYGYTF. The DNA for the CDR3 is TGCGCCAGCACTGAACAGGGGAACTATGGCTACACCTTC. Full variable domain (rest looked up from reference TRBV5-1 and TRBJ1-2): KAGVTQTPRYLIKTRGQQVTLSCSPISGHRSVSWYQQTPGQGLQFLFEYFSETQRNKGNFPGRFSGRQFSNSRSEMNVSTLELGDSALYLCASTEQGNYGYTFGSGTRLTVV.

The V gene is TRBV7-3, the J gene TRBJ1-4; unclear D gene. V gave up 2 bases and J gave up 5 bases, with 15 bases separating them. The germline CDR1 and CDR2 sequences are SGHTA and FQGTGA. There are 16 residues in the CDR3. The CDR3 loop reads CASSLPWRNLNEKLFF. The CDR3 coding sequence is TGTGCCAGCAGCTTACCATGGCGGAACTTGAATGAAAAACTGTTTTTT.

This chain links TRBV7-2 with TRBJ1-4; D is unresolved. This CDR3 is 14 amino acids long. Trimming stripped 6 bases from V and 7 bases from J, with 15 bases between. CDR1 is SGHTA and CDR2 is FQGNSA in the germline V gene. CDR3 amino acids: CASSTRVFGEKLFF. As DNA, the CDR3 is TGTGCCAGCAGTACTAGGGTATTCGGTGAAAAACTGTTTTTT.

The chain recombines TRBV5-1 with TRBJ1-6, with D possibly TRBD1 on 6 matching bases. Germline-derived CDR1 and CDR2 are SGHRS and YFSETQ. V lost 3 bases, J lost 9 bases, and 13 bases lay in between. The CDR3 is 14 residues long. The DNA of the CDR3 is TGCGCCAGCAGCTATCAGGGGAATAGTTCACCCCTCCACTTT. Residues: CASSYQGNSSPLHF.

The rearrangement uses TRBV28 and TRBJ1-4; 7 bases match TRBD1. CDR1 and CDR2 from the germline V gene are MDHEN and SYDVKM. J lost 11 bases, V lost 0 bases, and 6 bases had no gene match. CDR3 length equals 14 residues. CDR3 DNA sequence: TGTGCCAGCAGTTTATGGGGGACAGCCTTCAAACTGTTTTTT. Its protein is CASSLWGTAFKLFF.

This rearrangement joins TRBV7-9 to TRBJ1-4; 7 bases map to TRBD1. The CDR3 is made up of 15 amino acids. CDR1 SEHNR and CDR2 FQNEAQ come from the germline V gene (reference sequence). Trimming at V came to 2 bases and at J to 5 bases, leaving 5 bases not matched to a gene. DNA of the CDR3: TGTGCCAGCAGCTTACAGCAGGGGGAGAATGAAAAACTGTTTTTT. It specifies CASSLQQGENEKLFF.

This clone appeared a few times. J is TRBJ1-6 and V is TRBV30; 11 bases align to TRBD1. V shed 8 bases, J shed 1 base, and the junction held 7 bases outside the gene matches. There are 16 residues in the CDR3. CDR1 GTSNPN and CDR2 SVGIG come from the germline V gene (reference sequence). The CDR3: CATDRGQGSYNSPLHF. The CDR3, as DNA: TGTGCCACGGACAGGGGGCAGGGTTCCTATAATTCACCCCTCCACTTT. The whole variable domain, filled in from reference TRBV30 and TRBJ1-6, reads SQTIHQWPATLVQPVGSPLSLECTVEGTSNPNLYWYRQAAGRGLQLLFYSVGIGQISSEVPQNLSASRPQDRQFILSSKKLLLSDSGFYLCATDRGQGSYNSPLHFGNGTRLTVT.

On this clone: The same CDR3 arises from other DNA sequences in this sample as well. The genes are TRBV9 and TRBJ2-3; unclear D gene. The V gene lost 0 bases and the J gene lost 3 bases, with 5 bases spanning the gap. The CDR3 has 13 residues. Looked up from germline, CDR1 is SGDLS and CDR2 is YYNGEE. In nucleotides, the CDR3 is TGTGCCAGCAGCGTAGCGCCGACAGATACGCAGTATTTT. Protein product: CASSVAPTDTQYF.

This chain joins TRBV5-1 and TRBJ2-1; 10 positions match TRBD2. With 4 bases clipped from V and 7 bases from J, the junction kept 14 bases outside the gene matches. CDR1 and CDR2 (germline): SGHRS, YFSETQ. The length of the CDR3 is 17 residues. Written as DNA, the CDR3 is TGCGCCAGCAGCCGCCTCGCGGGAGCGGGGGGGCGTAATGAGCAGTTCTTC. Protein product: CASSRLAGAGGRNEQFF.

This chain connects TRBV6-5 to TRBJ1-1; D is unclear. Trimming cost V 7 bases and J 11 bases, with 23 bases left between them. CDR1 is MNHEY, CDR2 SVGAGI, per germline. This CDR3 region has 14 residues. The CDR3 DNA is TGTGCCAGCAAAAGTGGTACAGCCACCAGGCGGGCTTTCTTT. Amino acids: CASKSGTATRRAFF.

This clone appeared once. V usage is TRBV5-6 and J usage is TRBJ1-1; the match to TRBD1 covers 8 bases. The CDR3 is 16 residues long. The V gene end was trimmed by 1 base and the J gene end by 7 bases; junction bases not matched to a gene: 12. Germline V gives CDR1 SGHDT, CDR2 YYEEEE. The CDR3 DNA sequence: TGTGCCAGCAGCTTGCCCCCCCAGGGGGCGCCGGGTGAAGCTTTCTTT. This sequence encodes CASSLPPQGAPGEAFF.

The chain has TRBV4-3 and TRBJ1-5; D call uncertain. Trimming stripped 4 bases from V and 3 bases from J, with 16 bases between. The CDR3 is 16 residues long. Germline loops: CDR1 LGHNA, CDR2 YSLEER. The CDR3 sequence: CASSPDYGQFNQPQHF. CDR3 nucleotide sequence: TGCGCCAGCAGCCCAGATTACGGGCAGTTCAATCAGCCCCAGCATTTT.

As concerns this clone: Other DNA variants within this sample encode the same CDR3. The chain links TRBV24-1 to TRBJ2-3; D gene ambiguous. The CDR3 extends over 11 amino acids. Trimming pared 3 bases from V and 5 bases from J, leaving 2 bases between. Germline lookup yields CDR1 KGHDR and CDR2 SFDVKD. The CDR3 DNA reads TGTGCCACCAGTGATAGAGATACGCAGTATTTT. This sequence encodes CATSDRDTQYF.

The chain recombines TRBV6-1 with TRBJ1-5; D not resolved. CDR3 length: 14 residues. V was cut by 2 bases and J by 0 bases, with 5 bases left in between. Germline V CDR1 and CDR2: MNHNS, SASEGT. CDR3 loop: CASSERYSNQPQHF. The CDR3 bases are TGTGCCAGCAGTGAACGGTATAGCAATCAGCCCCAGCATTTT.

The chain has TRBV27 and TRBJ2-3; D gene uncertain. The V gene's germline CDR1 is MNHEY and CDR2 SMNVEV (reference sequence). Trimming took 5 bases from V and 0 from J, leaving 12 bases between them. The CDR3 is 15 residues long. The CDR3: CASSPLWASTDTQYF. In DNA form, the CDR3 reads TGTGCCAGCAGTCCCCTCTGGGCCAGCACAGATACGCAGTATTTT.

The chain has TRBV13 and TRBJ2-1; no reliable D call. Germline CDR1 PRHDT, CDR2 FYEKMQ (reference sequence). This CDR3 is 14 amino acids long. Trimming removed 1 base from V and 5 bases from J, with 9 bases in between. DNA for the CDR3: TGTGCCAGCAGCTTAGTCCGTAGGGACAATGAGCAGTTCTTC. This gives the protein CASSLVRRDNEQFF. Drawing the rest from reference TRBV13 and TRBJ2-1, the complete variable domain is AAGVIQSPRHLIKEKRETATLKCYPIPRHDTVYWYQQGPGQDPQFLISFYEKMQSDKGSIPDRFSAQQFSDYHSELNMSSLELGDSALYFCASSLVRRDNEQFFGPGTRLTVL.

The chain employs TRBV12-3 or TRBV12-4 and TRBJ2-5, with a weak D call TRBD1 (6 bases). This CDR3 spans 13 amino acids. The V end lost 5 bases, the J end lost 5 bases, and 12 bases lay between the germline ends. DNA for the CDR3: TGTGCCAGCAGTGGGGGCCTTGGGGAGACCCAGTACTTC. It encodes CASSGGLGETQYF.

This chain connects TRBV6-5 to TRBJ2-3; D is unclear. The germline V gene has CDR1 MNHEY and CDR2 SVGAGI. The CDR3 totals 14 residues. Trimming removed 3 bases from V and 0 bases from J, with 7 bases in between. The CDR3 protein is CASSYRLSTDTQYF. The CDR3 DNA reads as TGTGCCAGCAGTTATCGTTTAAGCACAGATACGCAGTATTTT.

In this sample, this clone turned up once. The V and J genes are TRBV19 and TRBJ2-1; unclear D gene. Germline lookup yields CDR1 LNHDA and CDR2 SQIVND (reference sequence). Trimming shortened V by 7 bases and J by 7 bases, and 17 bases separated the two germline ends. The length of the CDR3 is 14 residues. CDR3 amino acids: CASKRATYGNEQFF. CDR3 DNA sequence: TGTGCCAGTAAGCGCGCGACTTATGGGAATGAGCAGTTCTTC.

This clone came up a few times. The chain uses TRBV2 and TRBJ2-7; 8 bases match TRBD1. This CDR3 contains 12 residues. Trimming cost V 6 bases and J 5 bases; bases outside gene matches: 3. Germline V gives CDR1 SNHLY, CDR2 FYNNEI. The CDR3 DNA sequence: TGTGCCAGCAGGGACAGGGTAAACGAGCAGTACTTC. It specifies CASRDRVNEQYF. Variable domain in full (rest from reference TRBV2 and TRBJ2-7): EPEVTQTPSHQVTQMGQEVILRCVPISNHLYFYWYRQILGQKVEFLVSFYNNEISEKSEIFDDQFSVERPDGSNFTLKIRSTKLEDSAMYFCASRDRVNEQYFGPGTRLTVT.

The V and J genes are TRBV5-4 and TRBJ2-3; D is uncertain. Trimming left V 1 base short and J 0 bases short, with 9 bases between. Germline V gene sequence: CDR1 SGHNT, CDR2 YYREEE (reference sequence). The CDR3 runs 15 residues. The CDR3 DNA reads TGTGCCAGCAGCTTGTCCACAGCTAGCACAGATACGCAGTATTTT. Translating gives CASSLSTASTDTQYF. The whole variable domain, remainder taken from reference TRBV5-4 and TRBJ2-3, is ETGVTQSPTHLIKTRGQQVTLRCSSQSGHNTVSWYQQALGQGPQFIFQYYREEENGRGNFPPRFSGLQFPNYSSELNVNALELDDSALYLCASSLSTASTDTQYFGPGTRLTVL.

The chain has TRBV19 and TRBJ1-4; D is unresolved. The ends were cut back, 3 bases at V and 6 bases at J, with 11 bases in the middle. Germline V lookup: CDR1 LNHDA, CDR2 SQIVND (reference sequence). CDR3 length equals 14 residues. The CDR3 reads CASSMGFRDEKLFF. CDR3 DNA: TGTGCCAGTAGTATGGGCTTTCGGGATGAAAAACTGTTTTTT. Variable domain in full (rest from reference TRBV19 and TRBJ1-4): DGGITQSPKYLFRKEGQNVTLSCEQNLNHDAMYWYRQDPGQGLRLIYYSQIVNDFQKGDIAEGYSVSREKKESFPLTVTSAQKNPTAFYLCASSMGFRDEKLFFGSGTQLSVL.

This chain connects TRBV3-1 (or the pseudogene TRBV3-2) to TRBJ2-5; D is undetermined. Germline assignment: CDR1 LGHDT and CDR2 YNNKEL (reference sequence). CDR3 length: 15 residues. V lost 2 bases to trimming and J lost 0 bases, with 10 bases between them. The CDR3 sequence: CASSQYLGNQETQYF. CDR3 DNA sequence: TGTGCCAGCAGCCAATACCTGGGTAACCAAGAGACCCAGTACTTC.

The rearrangement uses TRBV15 and TRBJ1-3; TRBD1 might be the D (5 bases). V lost 1 base and J lost 3, with 10 bases in between. This CDR3 has 15 residues. Germline V CDR1 and CDR2: LNHNV, YYDKDF (reference sequence). CDR3 in DNA: TGTGCCACCAGCAGAGGGGGCTTCGGTGGAAACACCATATATTTT. This sequence encodes CATSRGGFGGNTIYF.

The chain recombines TRBV9 with TRBJ2-1; no clear D gene. This CDR3 spans 15 amino acids. The germline V and J ends were trimmed by 0 bases and 5 bases, with 12 bases remaining between them. CDR1 SGDLS and CDR2 YYNGEE come from the germline V gene. Written as DNA, the CDR3 is TGTGCCAGCAGCGTAGGAGCTTCAAACGACAATGAGCAGTTCTTC. It specifies CASSVGASNDNEQFF.

This clone was seen a handful of times. The chain links TRBV7-2 to TRBJ2-3; 7 bases line up with TRBD1. Germline-derived CDR1 and CDR2 are SGHTA and FQGNSA. Trimming at V came to 5 bases and at J to 9 bases, leaving 5 bases not matched to a gene. The CDR3 sequence is 12 residues long. This chain's CDR3 is CASSPGQTTQYF. Here the CDR3 DNA reads TGTGCCAGCAGCCCGGGACAGACGACGCAGTATTTT.